Here is one T cell receptor beta chain with its context. How the authors handled the data: Amplified reference gene primers provided the basis for estimating nucleated cell counts. Profiled with immunoSEQ multiplex PCR; TCRdb holds only in-frame clones, not every one. That table supplies the V and J calls and clone size; D and trimming were determined from the DNA. The sample yields fewer than 200,000 clones, around 86% seen once. Germline CDR1 is LNHDA and CDR2 is SQIVND (reference sequence). The CDR3 has 17 residues. V was pared by 9 bases and J by 1 base, with 21 bases between. The data belong to a study of blood T cell repertoires in COVID-19. At the level of the study: Samples representing acute and convalescent COVID-19 were sourced from the United States, Italy and Spain.

The sequencing input was peripheral blood. This TCR was sampled from a man aged 50 to 59 with active or convalescent COVID-19. V and J are TRBV19 and TRBJ1-4; D is possibly TRBD1 (6 bases). CDR3 protein: CASAGGRGRETNEKLFF. Here the CDR3 DNA reads TGTGCCAGCGCCGGGGGGCGGGGGCGCGAAACTAATGAAAAACTGTTTTTT.